The rows below give T cell receptor beta chains drawn from one sample of a study of CXCR3-negative and CXCR3-positive naive CD8 T cells. After re-calling the 5' RACE reads, TCRdb lists one entry per CDR3 protein, DNA absent. Across about 98,000 distinct CDR3 sequences, the top ten clones capture about 1% of the sample. The sample consisted of naive CXCR3+ CD8+ T cells from blood. The receptors shown here come from a human donor in good health. Some clones in this sample may be carry-over from other donors' samples. The CDR3 runs from the conserved cysteine through the conserved F or W.

V gene: TRBV7-3
J gene: TRBJ1-5
CDR3 protein: CARYRDREDSNQPQHF

V gene: TRBV7-3
J gene: TRBJ1-6
CDR3 protein: CASSPTGYNSPLHF

V gene: TRBV27
J gene: TRBJ2-1
CDR3 protein: CASRLAGGLNNEQFF

V gene: TRBV12-3/TRBV12-4
J gene: TRBJ1-4
CDR3 protein: CASSPPGSPNEKLFF

V gene: TRBV20-1
J gene: TRBJ2-1
CDR3 protein: CSASQQDYNEQFF

V gene: TRBV28
J gene: TRBJ2-3
CDR3 protein: CASSSIRGLAGASGTDTQYF

V gene: TRBV20-1
J gene: TRBJ2-5
CDR3 protein: CSATIQGETQYF

V gene: TRBV15
J gene: TRBJ2-7
CDR3 protein: CATSRDLKGEISYEQYF

V gene: TRBV7-2
J gene: TRBJ2-2
CDR3 protein: CASSPLAGGFTGELFF

V gene: TRBV27
J gene: TRBJ2-1
CDR3 protein: CASSLSGGANEQFF

V gene: TRBV5-1
J gene: TRBJ2-7
CDR3 protein: CASSWKDTAGDPYEQYF

V gene: TRBV12-5
J gene: TRBJ2-7
CDR3 protein: CASGLRALTESPLEQYF

V gene: TRBV4-1
J gene: TRBJ2-5
CDR3 protein: CASSQVQGASETQYF

V gene: TRBV29-1
J gene: TRBJ1-2
CDR3 protein: CSVPPAADRARGYTF

V gene: TRBV6-5
J gene: TRBJ2-5
CDR3 protein: CASSYGGETQYF

V gene: TRBV12-3/TRBV12-4
J gene: TRBJ2-3
CDR3 protein: CASSTVPSDTQYF

V gene: TRBV7-9
J gene: TRBJ2-4
CDR3 protein: CASSLRGPFDIQYF

V gene: TRBV7-2
J gene: TRBJ2-3
CDR3 protein: CASEQRGASTDTQYF

V gene: TRBV12-5
J gene: TRBJ1-2
CDR3 protein: CASGLVPRDTVNYGYTF

V gene: TRBV7-9
J gene: TRBJ1-1
CDR3 protein: CASSLVIGTEAFF

V gene: TRBV20-1
J gene: TRBJ1-2
CDR3 protein: CSASIRDEFFYGYTF

V gene: TRBV7-9
J gene: TRBJ1-2
CDR3 protein: CASSLAAPEVYGYTF

V gene: TRBV19
J gene: TRBJ2-6
CDR3 protein: CASGLGGRSGANVLTF

V gene: TRBV6-2/TRBV6-3
J gene: TRBJ2-7
CDR3 protein: CASGRDRVFSEQYF

V gene: TRBV4-3
J gene: TRBJ2-7
CDR3 protein: CASSQGARGNSYEQYF

V gene: TRBV7-9
J gene: TRBJ2-5
CDR3 protein: CASSSGTARETQYF

V gene: TRBV29-1
J gene: TRBJ2-3
CDR3 protein: CSVDGVGSSTDTQYF

V gene: TRBV9
J gene: TRBJ1-2
CDR3 protein: CASSQSGERGYTF

V gene: TRBV13
J gene: TRBJ2-4
CDR3 protein: CASSSGFLGENIQYF

V gene: TRBV30
J gene: TRBJ1-1
CDR3 protein: CAWSPGTGDTEAFF

V gene: TRBV29-1
J gene: TRBJ1-1
CDR3 protein: CSVLEANTEAFF

V gene: TRBV18
J gene: TRBJ2-7
CDR3 protein: CASSPRDSPTYEQYF

V gene: TRBV5-1
J gene: TRBJ2-7
CDR3 protein: CASSLAGQGSYEQYF

V gene: TRBV12-3/TRBV12-4
J gene: TRBJ2-1
CDR3 protein: CASRSDGSSYNEQFF

V gene: TRBV7-2
J gene: TRBJ1-5
CDR3 protein: CASSSGQQYNQPQHF

V gene: TRBV29-1
J gene: TRBJ1-1
CDR3 protein: CSVEEGNTEAFF

V gene: TRBV14
J gene: TRBJ2-7
CDR3 protein: CASSQAGNSYEQYF

V gene: TRBV5-6
J gene: TRBJ1-2
CDR3 protein: CASSLGGHEVFPNYGYTF

V gene: TRBV14
J gene: TRBJ2-7
CDR3 protein: CASSQGVPGPPTYEQYF

V gene: TRBV10-2
J gene: TRBJ2-3
CDR3 protein: CASSDGVTDTQYF

V gene: TRBV6-2/TRBV6-3
J gene: TRBJ2-7
CDR3 protein: CASTNSPGLAGGPLYEQYF

V gene: TRBV7-9
J gene: TRBJ1-2
CDR3 protein: CASSLDTPNYGYTF

V gene: TRBV20-1
J gene: TRBJ2-1
CDR3 protein: CSARELTGEGEQFF

V gene: TRBV27
J gene: TRBJ1-2
CDR3 protein: CASSLSGEVYGYTF

V gene: TRBV4-2
J gene: TRBJ2-1
CDR3 protein: CASSQGRGANYNEQFF

V gene: TRBV29-1
J gene: TRBJ1-1
CDR3 protein: CSVEVGGTGSFF

V gene: TRBV7-9
J gene: TRBJ2-1
CDR3 protein: CASSPVTGGGGGQFF

V gene: TRBV27
J gene: TRBJ2-7
CDR3 protein: CASSLSKGGGTYEQYF

V gene: TRBV7-9
J gene: TRBJ1-6
CDR3 protein: CASQDRPDNSPLHF

V gene: TRBV29-1
J gene: TRBJ2-7
CDR3 protein: CSVEDTGGYYEQYF

V gene: TRBV7-9
J gene: TRBJ2-7
CDR3 protein: CASSQSGRQNYEQYF

V gene: TRBV5-6
J gene: TRBJ2-1
CDR3 protein: CASSSNWGNYSSYNEQFF

V gene: TRBV29-1
J gene: TRBJ2-4
CDR3 protein: CSVETGGASAKNIQYF

V gene: TRBV29-1
J gene: TRBJ2-7
CDR3 protein: CSVRTGSYEQYF

V gene: TRBV19
J gene: TRBJ2-1
CDR3 protein: CASTQGASYNEQFF

V gene: TRBV28
J gene: TRBJ2-7
CDR3 protein: CASSVESWYEQYF

V gene: TRBV27
J gene: TRBJ2-7
CDR3 protein: CASKGGTGGHEQYF

V gene: TRBV30
J gene: TRBJ2-7
CDR3 protein: CAWSVRSAGDPYEQYF

V gene: TRBV27
J gene: TRBJ2-1
CDR3 protein: CASSFRPLDEQFF

V gene: TRBV7-8
J gene: TRBJ2-5
CDR3 protein: CASSLRLDREETQYF